This TCR beta chain was sequenced in a study of monozygotic twins with inflammatory bowel disease. TCRdb reprocessed the 5' RACE reads, with one entry per CDR3 protein and no DNA. The sample data list about 380,000 distinct CDR3 sequences. From germline, CDR1 is MNHEY and CDR2 SVGEGT. This CDR3 has 17 residues. Material: blood. This sequence originates from a human donor with ulcerative colitis or Crohn's disease, or a healthy co-twin of an affected twin (not recorded which). This sequence joins TRBV6-2 or TRBV6-3 and TRBJ2-1. The CDR3 protein is CASSYSKNIGDYNEQFF.